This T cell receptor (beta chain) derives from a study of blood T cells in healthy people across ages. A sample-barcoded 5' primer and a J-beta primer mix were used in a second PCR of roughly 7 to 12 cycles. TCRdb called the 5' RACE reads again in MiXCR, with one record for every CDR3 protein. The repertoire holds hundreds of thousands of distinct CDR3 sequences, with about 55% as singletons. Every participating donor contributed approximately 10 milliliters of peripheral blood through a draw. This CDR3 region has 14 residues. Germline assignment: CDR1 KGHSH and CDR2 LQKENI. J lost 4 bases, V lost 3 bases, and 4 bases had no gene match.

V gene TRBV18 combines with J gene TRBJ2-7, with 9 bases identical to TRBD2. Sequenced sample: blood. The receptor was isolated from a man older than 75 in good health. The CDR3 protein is CASSPETSGYEQYF. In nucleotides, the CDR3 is TGTGCCAGCTCACCCGAGACTAGCGGATACGAGCAGTACTTC.